This T cell receptor (beta chain) was profiled in a study of blood T cell repertoires in COVID-19. Study-wide background: Sources were T cells, B-cell-depleted T cells, or PBMCs; the material itself was cDNA or gDNA.

Source study methods: How many nucleated cells were present was estimated from reference gene primer amplification. TCRdb's copy holds only in-frame clones and misses some; the assay was immunoSEQ multiplex PCR. That table is the source of V, J and clone size, and D and trimming were worked out from the DNA. The sample includes under 100,000 clones, roughly nine tenths of them seen just once. V shed 7 bases and J 0 bases; nucleotides not matched to a gene: 12. This CDR3 is built from 18 residues. Germline V CDR1 and CDR2: WSHSY, SAAADI. The material sequenced was peripheral blood. The chain combines TRBV10-2 with TRBJ1-6; 7 positions agree with TRBD1. This receptor was taken from a woman in her seventies with acute or convalescent COVID-19. CDR3 in amino acids: CASNGQAHTSSYNSPLHF. CDR3 sequence (DNA): TGCGCCAGCAACGGACAGGCACATACGAGCTCCTATAATTCACCCCTCCACTTT.